This T cell receptor beta chain is from a study of T cells after posttransplantation cyclophosphamide. Points from the study as a whole: Skin or GI-infiltrating T cells shared few TRB sequences with blood.

Germline values: CDR1 MDHEN, CDR2 SYDVKM. Counting both end residues, the CDR3 totals 15 amino acids. On the day of bone marrow donation, the related graft donor provided peripheral blood. In its sample, this clone was seen once. Its specificity is not known. The DNA is left out, because the CDR3 cannot be placed on it with certainty; the CDR3 is given as TCRdb lists it. Assay: immunoSEQ multiplex PCR; the TCRdb copy retains only in-frame clones and omits some. The table shows about 46,000 clones, with roughly 92% occurring only once. V gene TRBV28 combines with J gene TRBJ1-1. The sequence was collected from a woman between 50 and 59 years old in good health and a related stem cell transplant donor. The sequencing sample was made of PBMCs. Here the CDR3 reads CASSFGEGMNTEAFF.